The present TCR beta chain was sequenced within a study of blood T cell repertoires in COVID-19. CDR3 size: 15 residues. V shed 3 bases, J shed 6 bases, and the junction held 9 bases outside the gene matches. Per germline, CDR1 SEHNR and CDR2 FQNEAQ (reference sequence). Method: immunoSEQ multiplex PCR; TCRdb's copy keeps in-frame clones and lacks some. The repertoire includes hundreds of thousands of clones, around nine tenths of them detected once, and roughly 8.3% sits in the top ten. The material sequenced was PBMCs or T cells enriched from blood (not recorded which). The TCR comes from a man in his forties who had recovered from COVID-19. The rearrangement links TRBV7-9 to TRBJ2-7, with 9 bases identical to TRBD1. The CDR3: CASSFQGQGVLEQYF. The CDR3 coding sequence is TGTGCCAGCAGCTTCCAGGGACAGGGCGTTCTCGAGCAGTACTTC.